One and the same sample provided the 30 T cell receptor beta chains below, sequenced in a study of blood T cell repertoires in COVID-19. Sequencing used immunoSEQ multiplex PCR; TCRdb keeps in-frame clones, though not all of them. The data contain about 170,000 clones, roughly four fifths of them seen just once; the ten biggest clones take up under 3%. Sequencing was carried out using peripheral blood. Receptors originate from a human donor with acute or convalescent COVID-19. The donor label of this sample is uncertain.

This chain uses TRBV19 with TRBJ2-3; D is perhaps TRBD2 (6 bases). Deletions cut 6 bases from V and 7 bases from J, with 20 bases between. Per germline, CDR1 LNHDA and CDR2 SQIVND (reference sequence). CDR3 size: 15 residues. CDR3 residues: CASSTLEGERHTQYF. CDR3 DNA: TGTGCCAGTAGCACCCTGGAGGGTGAAAGGCATACGCAGTATTTT.

The V gene is TRBV19, the J gene TRBJ1-6; the match to TRBD1 covers 8 bases. This CDR3 comprises 15 residues. Germline V gene sequence: CDR1 LNHDA, CDR2 SQIVND (reference sequence). Trimming removed 2 bases from V and 10 bases from J; junction bases left unmatched: 7. CDR3 nucleotides: TGTGCCAGTAGTATATTCGGACAGGGAGGATCACCCCTCCACTTT. This codes for CASSIFGQGGSPLHF.

The chain couples TRBV19 to TRBJ2-3; a weak D match, TRBD1 (8 bases). The V end lost 7 bases, the J end lost 5 bases, and 13 bases lay between the germline ends. Germline values: CDR1 LNHDA, CDR2 SQIVND (reference sequence). The CDR3 sequence is 13 residues long. The CDR3 here is CASNTGGGDTQYF. The CDR3 DNA reads TGTGCCAGTAACACAGGGGGGGGAGATACGCAGTATTTT.

J is TRBJ2-7 and V is TRBV9; D is perhaps TRBD2 (7 bases). From germline, CDR1 is SGDLS and CDR2 YYNGEE. Trimming shortened V by 4 bases and J by 2 bases, and 19 bases separated the two germline ends. The CDR3 is 16 residues long. The CDR3, as DNA: TGTGCCAGCAGCTTAACCGTAGGGGGGGGAACCTACGAGCAGTACTTC. Amino acids: CASSLTVGGGTYEQYF.

The rearrangement links TRBV6-5 to TRBJ2-7; 12 bases are shared with TRBD1. This CDR3 has 15 residues. Germline V lookup: CDR1 MNHEY, CDR2 SVGAGI. The trim removed 7 bases at V and 9 bases at J, leaving 13 bases unmatched. The CDR3 reads CASTPPGTGGRGQYF. The CDR3 DNA is TGTGCCAGCACTCCCCCCGGGACAGGGGGCAGGGGGCAGTACTTC.

This clone has more than one count but fewer than ten. This chain links TRBV18 with TRBJ1-4; D might be TRBD1 (5 bases). Deletions cut 3 bases from V and 8 bases from J, with 13 bases between. The CDR3 contains 14 residues. Germline V gene lookup returns CDR1 KGHSH and CDR2 LQKENI. CDR3 DNA: TGTGCCAGCTCACCGGGGCGGGAGAGCGAAAAACTGTTTTTT. It is translated as CASSPGRESEKLFF.

This sequence joins TRBV2 and TRBJ2-2; D might be TRBD2 (5 bases). Trimming removed 7 bases at V and 0 bases at J, with 9 bases between. Germline CDR1 and CDR2: SNHLY and FYNNEI. There are 14 residues in the CDR3. DNA of the CDR3: TGTGCCAGCACGGTCGGGGCGAACACCGGGGAGCTGTTTTTT. Amino acids: CASTVGANTGELFF. The full variable domain, rest sourced from reference TRBV2 and TRBJ2-2, is EPEVTQTPSHQVTQMGQEVILRCVPISNHLYFYWYRQILGQKVEFLVSFYNNEISEKSEIFDDQFSVERPDGSNFTLKIRSTKLEDSAMYFCASTVGANTGELFFGEGSRLTVL.

J is TRBJ1-1 and V is TRBV28; the D gene is possibly TRBD1 (6 bases). CDR3 length equals 16 residues. Germline loops: CDR1 MDHEN, CDR2 SYDVKM. V was clipped by 4 bases and J by 5 bases, with 20 bases between them. CDR3 bases: TGTGCCAGCAGTTCCTACAGGGCTTCGGGTTTTACTGAAGCTTTCTTT. It encodes CASSSYRASGFTEAFF.

The rearrangement links TRBV18 to TRBJ1-2; 8 nucleotides line up with TRBD1. Germline V lookup: CDR1 KGHSH, CDR2 LQKENI. The V and J ends lost 3 bases and 2 bases, in that order; junction bases with no gene match: 5. The CDR3 length is 15 residues. The CDR3 sequence is CASSPEGQANYGYTF. The CDR3 DNA reads TGTGCCAGCTCACCCGAGGGACAGGCGAACTATGGCTACACCTTC.

This chain joins TRBV30 and TRBJ1-2; tentative D call: TRBD1 (5 bases). The CDR3 is 17 residues long. Germline lookup yields CDR1 GTSNPN and CDR2 SVGIG (reference sequence). Trimming pared 2 bases from V and 3 bases from J, leaving 22 bases between. This CDR3 is CAWSLREGHLGYYGYTF. The CDR3 DNA is TGTGCCTGGAGTCTTAGGGAGGGGCATCTAGGGTACTATGGCTACACCTTC.

The J gene is TRBJ1-1, the V gene TRBV6-5; D call uncertain. The germline V gene has CDR1 MNHEY and CDR2 SVGAGI. This CDR3 spans 13 amino acids. The V gene lost 8 bases and the J gene lost 1 base, with 11 bases spanning the gap. CDR3 DNA: TGTGCCAGCCTATGGGAGGGGAACACTGAAGCTTTCTTT. This sequence encodes CASLWEGNTEAFF.

The V gene is TRBV19, the J gene TRBJ1-5; 8 bases map to TRBD1. Losses at the gene ends were 6 bases for V and 1 base for J; bases not matched to a gene: 8. The CDR3 extends over 16 amino acids. Germline V gene data show CDR1 as LNHDA and CDR2 as SQIVND (reference sequence). CDR3 nucleotides: TGTGCCAGTAGGGACAGGGTGGGATGGAGCAATCAGCCCCAGCATTTT. This translates into CASRDRVGWSNQPQHF.

The J gene is TRBJ1-5, the V gene TRBV6-1; no clear D. The CDR3 length is 16 residues. Trimming cost V 0 bases and J 6 bases, with 15 bases left between them. Germline-derived CDR1 and CDR2 are MNHNS and SASEGT. CDR3: CASSEARIPRGQPQHF. CDR3 DNA sequence: TGTGCCAGCAGTGAAGCAAGGATACCCCGGGGTCAGCCCCAGCATTTT.

This clone has only a few counts. The rearrangement uses TRBV27 and TRBJ2-7; 7 positions agree with TRBD1. This CDR3 region has 14 residues. The germline CDR1 and CDR2 sequences are MNHEY and SMNVEV (reference sequence). V lost 9 bases and J lost 2; bases outside the gene matches: 10. The CDR3 nucleotides are TGTGCCAGTAACCCGACAGGGAATCCCTACGAGCAGTACTTC. This encodes CASNPTGNPYEQYF.

J is TRBJ1-1 and V is TRBV7-2; D might be TRBD1 (5 bases). The V gene's germline CDR1 is SGHTA and CDR2 FQGNSA. The length of the CDR3 is 18 residues. V was shortened by 5 bases and J by 3 bases, with 25 bases between the two germline ends. In DNA, the CDR3 is TGTGCCAGCAGCCAGTTTTTCGGACGGGGGTCAGCACACACTGAAGCTTTCTTT. The encoded protein is CASSQFFGRGSAHTEAFF.

The chain recombines TRBV5-1 with TRBJ1-4; possible D gene TRBD1, 6 bases. The V end was cut by 4 bases, the J end by 2 bases, with 12 bases between. Germline CDR1 SGHRS, CDR2 YFSETQ. CDR3 length: 15 amino acids. The CDR3 DNA reads TGCGCCAGCAGCCCAACAGGGAGTACTAATGAAAAACTGTTTTTT. Its translation is CASSPTGSTNEKLFF.

J is TRBJ1-1 and V is TRBV27; 10 bases are a match to TRBD1. The germline V gene has CDR1 MNHEY and CDR2 SMNVEV (reference sequence). Unmatched junction bases numbered 11, after V lost 2 bases and J lost 5 bases. The CDR3 loop spans 17 amino acids. CDR3 amino acids: CASSLRRDRGLSTEAFF. The CDR3 bases are TGTGCCAGCAGTTTACGGCGGGACAGGGGTTTGAGTACTGAAGCTTTCTTT.

The chain combines TRBV6-4 with TRBJ2-7; D is possibly TRBD1 (6 bases). The CDR3 is made up of 11 amino acids. V was clipped by 6 bases and J by 6 bases, with 9 bases between them. Germline values: CDR1 MRHNA, CDR2 SNTAGT. CDR3 DNA: TGTGCCAGCAGGAGGACAGCCGAGCAGTACTTC. Its protein is CASRRTAEQYF.

The table lists this clone with a count of one. This chain connects TRBV19 to TRBJ1-4; D gene unclear. Germline loops: CDR1 LNHDA, CDR2 SQIVND (reference sequence). V lost 8 bases and J 5 bases, leaving 12 bases between the germline ends. CDR3 size: 13 residues. The CDR3: CASGELLNEKLFF. The CDR3 coding sequence is TGTGCCAGTGGGGAGCTTCTCAATGAAAAACTGTTTTTT.

This chain links TRBV7-2 with TRBJ2-3; 7 bases map to TRBD2. Trimming at V came to 2 bases and at J to 0 bases, leaving 5 bases not matched to a gene. There are 16 residues in the CDR3. Germline V gene sequence: CDR1 SGHTA, CDR2 FQGNSA. The CDR3 sequence is CASSLNAAGSTDTQYF. Written as DNA, the CDR3 is TGTGCCAGCAGCTTAAATGCAGCGGGGAGCACAGATACGCAGTATTTT.

This clone was counted a single time. This chain uses TRBV18 with TRBJ1-2; D is ambiguous. The CDR3 is 15 residues long. Germline V gene sequence: CDR1 KGHSH, CDR2 LQKENI. V was clipped by 3 bases and J by 2 bases, with 13 bases between them. The CDR3 here is CASSPRLEPNYGYTF. In DNA, the CDR3 is TGTGCCAGCTCACCCCGCTTAGAGCCCAACTATGGCTACACCTTC.

This clone is a singleton in its sample. The rearrangement joins TRBV6-5 to TRBJ2-7; 7 bases are shared with TRBD1. Trimming removed 1 base from V and 5 bases from J; junction bases left unmatched: 8. There are 15 residues in the CDR3. CDR1 and CDR2 (germline): MNHEY, SVGAGI. CDR3 sequence: CASSYFGTVVDEQYF. The CDR3 nucleotides read TGTGCCAGCAGTTACTTCGGGACAGTAGTGGACGAGCAGTACTTC.

J is TRBJ1-5 and V is TRBV5-1; no definite D call. From germline, CDR1 is SGHRS and CDR2 YFSETQ. The CDR3 totals 16 residues. Trimming took 0 bases from V and 5 from J, leaving 15 bases between them. The CDR3: CASSLVVDSGYQPQHF. CDR3 nucleotide sequence: TGCGCCAGCAGCTTGGTGGTGGACTCCGGTTATCAGCCCCAGCATTTT.

DNA for the CDR3: TGTGCCAGCAGCACTACTAGTTACACAGATACGCAGTATTTT. Translated, it gives CASSTTSYTDTQYF. The rearrangement links TRBV6-2 or TRBV6-3 to TRBJ2-3; the D gene is possibly TRBD2 (5 bases). Trimming removed 6 bases at V and 2 bases at J, with 12 bases between. The CDR3 loop spans 14 amino acids. From germline, CDR1 is MNHEY and CDR2 SVGEGT.

The gene calls are TRBV3-1 (or the pseudogene TRBV3-2) and TRBJ1-1; D is perhaps TRBD1 (5 bases). The CDR3 sequence is 15 residues long. Germline V gene data show CDR1 as LGHDT and CDR2 as YNNKEL (reference sequence). V lost 3 bases and J lost 1, with 12 bases in between. Here the CDR3 reads CASSQSPRENTEAFF. The DNA for the CDR3 is TGTGCCAGCAGCCAGAGCCCCAGGGAGAACACTGAAGCTTTCTTT.

V is TRBV12-3 or TRBV12-4 and J is TRBJ1-5; D not certain. The germline V and J ends were trimmed by 6 bases and 3 bases, with 9 bases remaining between them. The length of the CDR3 is 13 residues. The CDR3 sequence: CASRNGPNQPQHF. The CDR3 DNA follows: TGTGCCAGCAGAAATGGCCCCAATCAGCCCCAGCATTTT.

The chain joins TRBV10-2 to TRBJ2-1, with TRBD2 identical over 8 bases. CDR1 and CDR2 (germline): WSHSY, SAAADI. The J segment lost 6 bases and the V segment lost 11 bases, leaving 3 bases of the junction unmatched. CDR3 length: 11 residues. CDR3 bases: TGCGCCCTAGCGGGTGGCAATGAGCAGTTCTTC. Translation gives CALAGGNEQFF.

The rearrangement uses TRBV6-1 and TRBJ2-3, with D possibly being TRBD1 (5 bases). Looked up from germline, CDR1 is MNHNS and CDR2 is SASEGT. The CDR3 totals 14 residues. V lost 1 base to trimming and J lost 5 bases, with 10 bases between them. The DNA of the CDR3 is TGTGCCAGCAGTGAAGGCAGGGCAGGAGATACGCAGTATTTT. Its translation: CASSEGRAGDTQYF.

The rearrangement links TRBV5-1 to TRBJ2-7, with 8 bases that match TRBD1. The germline V gene has CDR1 SGHRS and CDR2 YFSETQ. The CDR3 sequence is 14 residues long. V shed 2 bases and J 7 bases; nucleotides not matched to a gene: 8. The CDR3 region has the DNA TGCGCCAGCAGCTTTAAGGACAGGGCGGAGGAGCAGTACTTC. Its protein product is CASSFKDRAEEQYF.

The V call is TRBV24-1, the J call TRBJ1-5; D possibly corresponds to TRBD1 (6 bases). This CDR3 comprises 13 residues. The V gene lost 2 bases and the J gene lost 6 bases, with 7 bases spanning the gap. The germline V gene has CDR1 KGHDR and CDR2 SFDVKD. CDR3 sequence: CATSDSGAQPQHF. The CDR3 nucleotides are TGTGCCACCAGTGATTCAGGGGCTCAGCCCCAGCATTTT.